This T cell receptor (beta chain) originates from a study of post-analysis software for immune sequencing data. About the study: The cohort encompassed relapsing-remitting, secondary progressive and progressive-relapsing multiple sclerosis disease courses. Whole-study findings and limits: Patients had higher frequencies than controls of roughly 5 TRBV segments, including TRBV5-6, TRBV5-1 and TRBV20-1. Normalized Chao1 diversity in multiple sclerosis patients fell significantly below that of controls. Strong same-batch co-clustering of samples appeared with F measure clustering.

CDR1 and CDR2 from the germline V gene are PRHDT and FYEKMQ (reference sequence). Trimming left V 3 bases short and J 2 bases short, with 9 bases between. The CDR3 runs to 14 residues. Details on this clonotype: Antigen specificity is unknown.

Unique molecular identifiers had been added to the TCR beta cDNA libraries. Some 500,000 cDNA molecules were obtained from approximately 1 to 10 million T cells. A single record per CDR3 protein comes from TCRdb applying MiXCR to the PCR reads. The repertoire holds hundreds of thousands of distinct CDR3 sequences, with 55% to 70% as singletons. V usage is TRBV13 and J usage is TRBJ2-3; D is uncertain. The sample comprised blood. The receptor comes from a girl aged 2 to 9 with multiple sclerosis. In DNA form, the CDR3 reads TGTGCCAGCAGCTTGCCGACCGTCACAGATACGCAGTATTTT. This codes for CASSLPTVTDTQYF. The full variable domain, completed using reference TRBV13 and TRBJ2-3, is AAGVIQSPRHLIKEKRETATLKCYPIPRHDTVYWYQQGPGQDPQFLISFYEKMQSDKGSIPDRFSAQQFSDYHSELNMSSLELGDSALYFCASSLPTVTDTQYFGPGTRLTVL.